This T cell receptor (beta chain) was identified during a study of CD8 T cells in Susac syndrome (dated 2019 in TCRdb). About the full investigation: The study used repertoire sequencing to test whether antigen drove CD8+ T cell activation and differentiation in Susac syndrome. Overall results and qualifications from the work: The number of individuals in the TCR sequencing and HLA analysis was recognized as being relatively small.

Worth noting for this clonotype: No cognate antigen has been identified for it. No clone much larger than this one lies a single base away; base qualities are absent.

RNA was extracted with the RNeasy kit and about 0.5 to 1 ug was reverse transcribed using random hexamers. The immunoSEQ multiplex PCR assay, covering 54 Vbeta and 13 Jbeta segments, was used to amplify TCR beta CDR3 regions. Bias from PCR amplification was corrected by using a synthetic template baseline for primer optimization and for computational correction. On the authors' methods: Only productive sequences were kept, with reads annotated to V, D and J genes according to IMGT and analyzed in immunoSEQ Analyzer. To calculate clonality, Shannon entropy was normalized by log2 of the number of productive unique sequences and then subtracted from one. Public and private clones were assessed among the 100 most prevalent clones of each patient and control. A clone was defined as Susac-specific if it was absent from the healthy and MS cohorts, from 1052 published viral clones and from other ImmuneACCESS disease sequences. Clones were called with MiXCR by TCRdb after fastp trimmed the public reads at Q25, and only in-frame beta chains were retained. CDR3 protein duplicates are merged, each entry listing the most common genes and DNA. None of the V and J calls come from the authors' own analysis; TCRdb made them. This sample comprises 100,000 to 150,000 distinct CDR3 sequences, around 94% of them detected only once. More than 0.075% of the sample belongs to the ten largest clones.

High-throughput TCR beta sequencing profiled peripheral blood CD8+ and CD4+ T cells from healthy donors, Susac syndrome patients and multiple sclerosis patients. The healthy donors served as controls matched for age and sex. Bulk CD8+ and CD4+ T cells were purified by magnetic negative isolation, whereas CD8+ TEMRA cells were enriched by FACS. Blood was collected in EDTA tubes and processed within 24 hours, with PBMCs isolated through density gradient centrifugation. PBMCs intended for TCR sequencing were cryopreserved in liquid nitrogen and thawed later in a water bath at 37 degrees C. Purity of sorted or isolated CD4+, CD8+ and CD8+ TEMRA cells was at least 90%. The sequenced material came from CD4+ T cells from PBMCs. The receptor was isolated from a human donor in good health.

The DNA sequence is TGTGCCAGTAGTATTGGGCCTCCGGGACAGGGCTACAATGAGCAGTTCTTC. Its protein product is CASSIGPPGQGYNEQFF. The rearrangement joined TRBV19 to TRBJ2-1, with 9 bases aligning to TRBD1. Including cysteine and phenylalanine, the CDR3 has 17 amino acids. Left in the record is the CDR3 DNA by itself, 51 bases read in frame from the first base. According to the germline V gene (reference sequence), CDR1 reads LNHDA and CDR2 reads SQIVND. Trimming takes 3 bases off V and 3 bases off J; junction bases not matched to a gene: 9.